The subject of this entry is one T cell receptor beta chain. These data come from a study of blood T cell repertoires in COVID-19. For the study at large: Researchers got acute and convalescent COVID-19 samples from the United States, Italy and Spain. From T cells, B-cell-depleted T cells, or PBMCs came the material, which was cDNA or gDNA.

As processed by the authors: Reference gene primer amplification yielded estimated nucleated cell counts. TCRdb's table, derived via immunoSEQ multiplex PCR, lists solely in-frame clones and lacks some. D and trimming come from the DNA, and the V and J calls and clone size come from that table. The data show 150,000 to 180,000 clones, about 86% seen once. J gave up 8 bases and V 4 bases, and 12 bases lay outside the gene matches. Germline CDR1 is MNHEY and CDR2 is SVGEGT. The CDR3 is 15 amino acids. This receptor was identified in a woman aged 55-70 years with acute or convalescent COVID-19. The chain has TRBV6-2 or TRBV6-3 and TRBJ1-1; TRBD1 agrees at 8 bases. Material: peripheral blood. The DNA for the CDR3 is TGTGCCAGCAGTTCAACCCCAGGGGGCAGGCTCGAAGCTTTCTTT. Translated: CASSSTPGGRLEAFF.